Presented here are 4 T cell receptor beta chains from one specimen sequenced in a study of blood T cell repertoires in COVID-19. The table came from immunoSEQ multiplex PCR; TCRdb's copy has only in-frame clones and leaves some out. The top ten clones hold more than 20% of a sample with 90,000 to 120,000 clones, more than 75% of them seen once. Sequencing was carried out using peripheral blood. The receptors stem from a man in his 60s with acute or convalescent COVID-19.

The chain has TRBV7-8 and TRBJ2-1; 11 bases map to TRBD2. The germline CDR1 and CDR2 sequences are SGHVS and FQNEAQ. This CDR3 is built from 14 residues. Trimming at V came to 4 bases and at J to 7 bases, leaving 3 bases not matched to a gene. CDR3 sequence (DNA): TGTGCCAGCAGCTCAGGGACTAGCGGTAATGAGCAGTTCTTC. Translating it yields CASSSGTSGNEQFF.

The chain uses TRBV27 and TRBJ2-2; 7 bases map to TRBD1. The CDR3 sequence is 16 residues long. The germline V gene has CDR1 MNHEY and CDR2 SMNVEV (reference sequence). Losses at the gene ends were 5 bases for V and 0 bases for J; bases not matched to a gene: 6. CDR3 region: CASSPSGTANTGELFF. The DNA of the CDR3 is TGTGCCAGCAGTCCCTCCGGGACAGCGAACACCGGGGAGCTGTTTTTT.

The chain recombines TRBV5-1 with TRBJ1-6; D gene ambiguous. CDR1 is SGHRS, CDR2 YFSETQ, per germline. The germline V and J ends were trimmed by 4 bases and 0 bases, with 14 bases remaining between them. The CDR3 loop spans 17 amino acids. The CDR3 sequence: CASSQRTGNSYNSPLHF. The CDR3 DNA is TGCGCCAGCAGCCAAAGGACGGGAAACTCCTATAATTCACCCCTCCACTTT.

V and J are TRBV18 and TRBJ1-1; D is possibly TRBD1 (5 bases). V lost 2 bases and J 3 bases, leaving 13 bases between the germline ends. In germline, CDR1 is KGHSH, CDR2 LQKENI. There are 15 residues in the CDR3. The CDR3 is CASSPSETVYTEAFF. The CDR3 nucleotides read TGTGCCAGCTCACCATCCGAGACAGTCTACACTGAAGCTTTCTTT.